This T cell receptor (beta chain) appears in the sequencing data of a study of cytomegalovirus exposure and HLA in healthy donors (dated by TCRdb to 2017 to 2019). Broadly, across the study: An earlier analysis of approximately 590 of the donors reported approximately 270 Gb of sequence data and some 100 million unique TCR beta sequences from 190 million or so T cells. Approximately 310 gigabases of sequencing data and around 80 million unique TCR sequences made up an early release that covered 640 HLA-typed donors. The genetic ancestry cluster associated with self-reported Caucasian donors included 70% to 85% of the approximately 400 genotyped donors. The study was designed to test whether signatures of past pathogen exposure could be identified by cataloging public T cell receptors. The T cell repertoires of around 730 subjects were profiled by immunosequencing and related to cytomegalovirus serostatus. A separate validation cohort of some 130 different subjects was used in addition to the 666-subject first cohort. The study combined high-throughput TCR immunosequencing, statistical association of individual TCRs with disease status, and machine learning to predict cytomegalovirus infection status. A later analysis re-examined previously published TCR beta repertoires from just over 650 donors and added high-resolution HLA genotyping to investigate patterns of TCR occurrence. Rather than using new phenotypic data, the later analysis identified candidate immune exposures from TCR beta sequences and from how often those sequences occurred across donors. To decide whether each TCR beta V gene segment behaved as functional or pseudogenic, an earlier analysis of approximately 590 of the donors relied on high-throughput TCR beta sequencing. Donor age, sex, ethnicity and CMV serostatus were collected together with the repertoire data. In a later genetic analysis, genome-wide SNP genotypes for about three fifths of the 666 donors were used, and that subset was treated as a discovery cohort. All discovery cohort repertoires had been generated on a single sequencing platform. Both class I and class II loci were covered by HLA typing, at four-digit resolution. Typing coverage differed by locus: A, B, C, DRB1 and DQB1 were typed in roughly 629-630 donors, DQA1 in about 560, DPA1 in 600 to 610, and DPB1 in around 490. About five DR-DQ haplotypes were treated as single units for association and clustering because of strong linkage in the cohort. Across about 370 genotyped donors of the cohort, an average of about 200,000 unique TCR beta nucleotide sequences per donor were sequenced, and roughly 20% of those sequences were non-productive.

Compared with germline, V lacks 6 bases and J lacks 9 bases; bases without a gene match: 20. CDR1 and CDR2 are drawn from the germline V gene: LGHNT, FRNRAP. Its CDR3 holds 18 amino acids, cysteine through phenylalanine. Only CDR3 DNA is held: 54 bases, read in frame from base 1. As to this clone: Its binding antigen is unknown. It has no much larger one-base neighbor in the sample; base qualities were not kept.

The cohort comprised hundreds of healthy bone marrow donors. At the time of sampling, every cohort member was nominally healthy, though immune exposures that went unrecorded were likely present. The donor tested CMV seropositive, placing the donor among the 250 to 350 seropositive members of the cohort. A peripheral blood sample was collected from each donor, and TCR beta sequencing was performed on peripheral blood mononuclear cells. The Qiagen DNeasy Blood Extraction Kit was used to extract genomic DNA from the blood cell samples. Paper-wide results and their limitations: In the study, approximately 160 TCR beta chains were listed as associated with cytomegalovirus. CMV serostatus was the only immune exposure information available for the cohort. A cluster of highly shared sequence variants was judged likely to represent a technical artifact of the sequencing pipeline. A later analysis found that most CMV-associated TCR beta chains appeared HLA-restricted, with HLA associations seemingly driven largely by CMV exposure. The classifier was reported to diagnose cytomegalovirus status with high specificity and sensitivity in both the original cohort and the validation cohort. The 87-base-pair reads could not distinguish some IMGT-functional V segments, including TRBV6-2 and TRBV6-3, so those segments were excluded. In a later genetic analysis, a missense DCLRE1C variant was associated with V-gene and J-gene trimming of TCR beta chains, and the association was replicated in an independent cohort. Across donors, most TCR sequences were observed very rarely, whereas some public TCRs were present in many individuals. Because counts were too low, roughly 16 rarely observed V segments, including chromosome 9 orphons, were left out of the earlier analysis of some 640 of the donors. Specific HLA alleles were associated with 18,000 or so TCR beta sequences at a false discovery rate of 0.05 in a later analysis. Sequencing depth was assumed to be roughly uniform across donors in the presence/absence analyses, though that assumption may not hold. A further reported finding was that TCR beta sequences accurately predicted the HLA-A and HLA-B alleles for most subjects in the first cohort. The cohort was sequenced for TCR beta chains only, and without alpha or paired-chain data the features that could be detected were limited. Strong co-occurrence of HLA alleles, especially DR and DQ, made assigning TCR associations to individual alleles difficult. A later genetic analysis reported fewer N-insertions in productive TCRs among donors in an Asian-associated ancestry cluster than the roughly 690-donor mean. Broadly in line with IMGT annotations, most TCR beta V segments showed up in productive rearrangements about 87% or about 30% of the time in an earlier analysis of about 500 of the donors. In a later analysis, HLA-associated TCR beta chains showed more clonal expansion and lower generation probabilities than non-associated chains that were equally common. Because some donors lacked HLA typing at each locus, the association tests relied only on the typed subset. Several of the top co-occurrence clusters appeared to be linked to parvovirus B19, influenza, CMV and Epstein-Barr virus, according to a later analysis. Linkage disequilibrium might explain the correlated functional status among segregating V segments, but an unknown experimental factor could not be ruled out. According to a later analysis, TCR association rates differed among HLA loci, with DRB1 alleles showing the most associated TCRs and HLA-C alleles showing the fewest. It was suggested by the authors that the approach could potentially be generalized to other disease states and immunological phenotypes. A few of the identified cytomegalovirus-associated TCR beta chains were confirmed in vitro to be specific for cytomegalovirus antigens.

Library method: the immunoSEQ multiplex PCR assay. For the multiplex PCR, a mixture combining 60 forward primers for TCR Vbeta segments and 13 reverse primers for TCR Jbeta segments was used. Amplification of the CDR3 region of rearranged TCR beta genes was performed with a multiplex PCR assay on genomic DNA. Amplified TCR beta libraries were sequenced as 87-base-pair reads on the Illumina HiSeq System. Per the original workflow: A later analysis tallied 75 million to 95 million unique TCR beta chains across the 700 or so repertoires, and approximately 12 million of those chains were shared by two or more donors. A nearest-neighbor algorithm error-corrected the raw reads and collapsed the reads into unique sequences, merging closely related sequences to remove PCR and sequencing errors. To assign V, D and J gene segments, CDR3 sequences were aligned to IMGT reference sequences. Each retained sequence needed at least a six-nucleotide match to both a V gene segment and a J gene segment. Rearrangements were classified as productive when the CDR3 lacked stop codons and remained in frame with V and J, and all other rearrangements were classified as non-productive. CDR3 was defined according to IMGT convention as the region running from the second conserved V-encoded cysteine to the conserved J-encoded phenylalanine. The earlier analysis of 500 to 650 of the donors excluded any sequence lacking an unambiguous match to a single V gene segment. An earlier analysis of several hundred of the donors called V segments functional above 56.7% productive rearrangements and segregating when the between-donor standard deviation exceeded 5%. A statistical classification framework was developed to diagnose cytomegalovirus status using the catalog of TCR beta chain sequences. V and J gene assignment, in a later analysis, came from comparing TCR nucleotide sequences with IMGT/GENE-DB human TR gene sequences. The TCRdist pipeline was used in a later analysis to assign CDR3 sequences and most-parsimonious VDJ recombination scenarios. In a later analysis, each TCR beta chain was defined by its CDR3 amino acid sequence together with its V-gene family, and reads lacking a unique V-gene family were excluded. To address suspected cross-contamination and a sequencing artifact, a later analysis removed 450 to 700 highly shared, low-generation-probability nucleotide sequences. In a later analysis, a clonal expansion index for each public chain was calculated from normalized within-repertoire ranks of inferred template counts. Generation probabilities in a later analysis came from a VDJ recombination model fitted to out-of-frame rearrangements, and those results were checked against IGoR. In a later analysis, hypergeometric tests were used to score TCR-TCR, TCR-HLA and TCR-CMV co-occurrence, with a repertoire-size bias correction applied to TCR pairs. In a later analysis, false discovery rates were estimated by permuting HLA or CMV assignments 20 times. In a later analysis, co-occurring TCRs were grouped with DBSCAN, and TCRdist sequence similarity was added when clustering was performed within HLA-allele-positive subsets. Repertoires with fewer than 30,000 or more than 120,000 public chains were left out of co-occurrence clustering, as were about five repertoires with anomalous nucleotide sharing. TCRdb limited this immuneACCESS table to in-frame rearrangements with V and J called. A share of clones is missing; checked studies link under half to unresolved V genes, and the rest is unexplained. The V and J calls and clone size are taken from that table; D and trimming were inferred from the DNA. This sample comprises more than 150,000 clones, approximately 73% of them detected only once. The top ten constitute around 2.3% of the sample.

Sequencing input: PBMCs. The sequence was collected from a woman between 25 and 40 years old in good health and CMV-seropositive. Here the chain combines TRBV12-5 and TRBJ2-1, with 10 bases matching TRBD1. The CDR3 has the sequence CASGNPSRQGARGVEQFF. The sequenced DNA is TGTGCTAGTGGCAACCCTTCCCGACAGGGGGCGCGAGGGGTTGAGCAGTTCTTC. Outside the CDR3, residues come from the reference TRBV12-5 and TRBJ2-1 proteins, so the full variable domain is: DARVTQTPRHKVTEMGQEVTMRCQPILGHNTVFWYRQTMMQGLELLAYFRNRAPLDDSGMPKDRFSAEMPDATLATLKIQPSEPRDSAVYFCASGNPSRQGARGVEQFFGPGTRLTVL.